This TCR beta chain comes out of a study of blood T cell repertoires in COVID-19. Across the whole study: The analysed material was cDNA or gDNA that came from T cells, B-cell-depleted T cells, or PBMCs.

Clones were sequenced by immunoSEQ multiplex PCR, and TCRdb holds only the in-frame ones, with some missing. The table shows 250,000 or so clones, with around 86% occurring only once. Germline V gene sequence: CDR1 MNHEY, CDR2 SVGEGT. The CDR3 length is 16 residues. V was clipped by 4 bases and J by 2 bases; unmatched bases: 8. The gene calls are TRBV6-2 or TRBV6-3 and TRBJ2-7; 10 positions agree with TRBD2. The receptor was derived from a woman aged 70 to 79 with active or convalescent COVID-19. Sequenced material: peripheral blood. For the CDR3, the DNA is TGTGCCAGCAGTTCCCTCCGACTAGCGGGTACCTACGAGCAGTACTTC. This translates into CASSSLRLAGTYEQYF.